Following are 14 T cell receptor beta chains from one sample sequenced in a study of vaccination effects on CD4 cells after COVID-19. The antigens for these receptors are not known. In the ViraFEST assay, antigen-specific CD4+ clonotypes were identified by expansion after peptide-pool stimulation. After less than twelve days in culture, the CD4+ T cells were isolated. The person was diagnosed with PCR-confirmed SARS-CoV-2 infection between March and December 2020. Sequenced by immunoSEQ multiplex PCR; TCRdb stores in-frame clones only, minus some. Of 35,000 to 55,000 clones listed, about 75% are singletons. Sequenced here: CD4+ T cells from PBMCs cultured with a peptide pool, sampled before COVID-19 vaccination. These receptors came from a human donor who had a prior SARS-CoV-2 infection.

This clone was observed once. The CDR3 DNA reads TGTGCCAGCTCAGTAGCGCCAAGCACAGATACGCAGTATTTT. Its translation is CASSVAPSTDTQYF. The rearrangement uses TRBV18 and TRBJ2-3, with D maybe TRBD2 (5 bases). The CDR3 has 14 amino acids. V dropped 5 bases and J dropped 0 bases, with 9 bases sitting between them. The V gene's germline CDR1 is KGHSH and CDR2 LQKENI. Using reference TRBV18 and TRBJ2-3 for the parts outside the CDR3, the full variable domain is NAGVMQNPRHLVRRRGQEARLRCSPMKGHSHVYWYRQLPEEGLKFMVYLQKENIIDESGMPKERFSAEFPKEGPSILRIQQVVRGDSAAYFCASSVAPSTDTQYFGPGTRLTVL.

The CDR3 here is CASKSGVNYGYTF. CDR3 coding DNA: TGTGCCAGCAAATCAGGGGTGAACTATGGCTACACCTTC. V usage is TRBV6-5 and J usage is TRBJ1-2; D possibly corresponds to TRBD1 (6 bases). The germline CDR1 and CDR2 sequences are MNHEY and SVGAGI. The CDR3 covers 13 residues. V was clipped by 7 bases and J by 2 bases, with 11 bases between them.

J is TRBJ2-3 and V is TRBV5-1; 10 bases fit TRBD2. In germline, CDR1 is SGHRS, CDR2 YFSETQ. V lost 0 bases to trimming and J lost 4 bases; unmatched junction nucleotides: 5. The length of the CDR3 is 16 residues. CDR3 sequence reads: CASSLGLAGRADTQYF. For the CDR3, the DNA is TGCGCCAGCAGCTTGGGACTAGCGGGTCGCGCAGATACGCAGTATTTT.

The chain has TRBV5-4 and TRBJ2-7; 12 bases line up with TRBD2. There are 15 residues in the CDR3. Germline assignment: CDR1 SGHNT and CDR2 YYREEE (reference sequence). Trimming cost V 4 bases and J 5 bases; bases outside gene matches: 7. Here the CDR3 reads CASSQTSGSEHEQYF. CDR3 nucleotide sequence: TGTGCCAGCAGCCAGACTAGCGGGAGTGAGCACGAGCAGTACTTC.

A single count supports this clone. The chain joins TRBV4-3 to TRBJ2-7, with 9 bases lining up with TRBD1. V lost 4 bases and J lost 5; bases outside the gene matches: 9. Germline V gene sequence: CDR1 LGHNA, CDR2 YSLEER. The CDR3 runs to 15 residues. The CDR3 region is CASSPSWDRAHEQYF. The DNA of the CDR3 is TGCGCCAGCAGCCCGAGCTGGGACAGGGCCCACGAGCAGTACTTC.

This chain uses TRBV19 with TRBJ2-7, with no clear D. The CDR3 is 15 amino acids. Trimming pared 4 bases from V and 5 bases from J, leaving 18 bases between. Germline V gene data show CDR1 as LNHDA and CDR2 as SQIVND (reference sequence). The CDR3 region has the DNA TGTGCCAGTAGTAACTATGGGCTTTTTTCTGACGAGCAGTACTTC. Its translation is CASSNYGLFSDEQYF. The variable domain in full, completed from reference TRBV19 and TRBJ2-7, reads DGGITQSPKYLFRKEGQNVTLSCEQNLNHDAMYWYRQDPGQGLRLIYYSQIVNDFQKGDIAEGYSVSREKKESFPLTVTSAQKNPTAFYLCASSNYGLFSDEQYFGPGTRLTVT.

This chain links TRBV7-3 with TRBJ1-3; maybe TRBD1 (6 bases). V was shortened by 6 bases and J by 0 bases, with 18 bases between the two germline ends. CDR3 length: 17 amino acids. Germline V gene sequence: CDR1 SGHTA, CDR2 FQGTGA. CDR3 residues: CASRGSTGPISGNTIYF. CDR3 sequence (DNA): TGTGCCAGCAGGGGAAGTACAGGGCCCATCTCTGGAAACACCATATATTTT. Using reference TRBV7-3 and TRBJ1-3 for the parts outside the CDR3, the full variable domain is GAGVSQTPSNKVTEKGKYVELRCDPISGHTALYWYRQSLGQGPEFLIYFQGTGAADDSGLPNDRFFAVRPEGSVSTLKIQRTERGDSAVYLCASRGSTGPISGNTIYFGEGSWLTVV.

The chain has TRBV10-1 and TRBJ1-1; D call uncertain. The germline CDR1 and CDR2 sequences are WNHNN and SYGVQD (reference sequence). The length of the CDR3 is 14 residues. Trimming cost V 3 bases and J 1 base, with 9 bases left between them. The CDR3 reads CASSEISRNTEAFF. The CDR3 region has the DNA TGCGCCAGCAGTGAAATCTCGAGGAACACTGAAGCTTTCTTT.

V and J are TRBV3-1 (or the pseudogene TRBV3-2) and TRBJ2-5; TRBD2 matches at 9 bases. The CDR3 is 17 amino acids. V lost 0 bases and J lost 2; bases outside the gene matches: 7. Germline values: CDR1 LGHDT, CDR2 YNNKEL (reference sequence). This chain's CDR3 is CASSQEGGRGGQETQYF. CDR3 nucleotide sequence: TGTGCCAGCAGCCAAGAAGGAGGGCGGGGGGGTCAAGAGACCCAGTACTTC.

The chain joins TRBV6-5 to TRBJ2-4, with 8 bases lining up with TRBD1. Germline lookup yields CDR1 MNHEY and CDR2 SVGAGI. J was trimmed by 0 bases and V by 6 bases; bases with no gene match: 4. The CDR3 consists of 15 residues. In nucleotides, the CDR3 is TGTGCCAGCAGCCGAGGGACAGGAGCCAAAAACATTCAGTACTTC. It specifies CASSRGTGAKNIQYF.

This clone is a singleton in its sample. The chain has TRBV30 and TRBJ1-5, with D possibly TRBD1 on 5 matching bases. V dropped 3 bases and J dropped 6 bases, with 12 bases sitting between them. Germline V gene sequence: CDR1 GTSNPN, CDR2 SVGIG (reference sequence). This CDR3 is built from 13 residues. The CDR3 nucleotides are TGTGCCTGGAGCCCAGGGCCTGGTCAGCCCCAGCATTTT. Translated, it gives CAWSPGPGQPQHF.

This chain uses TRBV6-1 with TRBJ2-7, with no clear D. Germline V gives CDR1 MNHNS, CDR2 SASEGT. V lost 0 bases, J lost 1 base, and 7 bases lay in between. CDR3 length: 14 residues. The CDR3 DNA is TGTGCCAGCAGTGAAGCAGGGTTTTCCTACGAGCAGTACTTC. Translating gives CASSEAGFSYEQYF.

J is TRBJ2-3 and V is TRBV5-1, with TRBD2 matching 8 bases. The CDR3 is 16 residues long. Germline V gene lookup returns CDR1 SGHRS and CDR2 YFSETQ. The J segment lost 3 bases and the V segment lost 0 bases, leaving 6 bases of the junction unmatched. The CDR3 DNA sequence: TGCGCCAGCAGCTTGGGGACTAGCCTAGTGACAGATACGCAGTATTTT. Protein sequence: CASSLGTSLVTDTQYF. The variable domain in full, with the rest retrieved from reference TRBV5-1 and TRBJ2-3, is KAGVTQTPRYLIKTRGQQVTLSCSPISGHRSVSWYQQTPGQGLQFLFEYFSETQRNKGNFPGRFSGRQFSNSRSEMNVSTLELGDSALYLCASSLGTSLVTDTQYFGPGTRLTVL.

The CDR3 DNA sequence: TGTGCCAGCAGTCCGGGACAGGCGATGAACACTGAAGCTTTCTTT. It codes for CASSPGQAMNTEAFF. The chain couples TRBV6-5 to TRBJ1-1, with 8 positions matching TRBD1. Germline CDR1 and CDR2: MNHEY and SVGAGI. The CDR3 loop spans 15 amino acids. The V and J ends lost 5 bases and 0 bases, in that order; junction bases with no gene match: 5.